The present entry profiles one T cell receptor (beta chain) with its context. Its antigen is unknown. The assay that was used to sequence DNA from cultured CD4+ T cells was the Oncomine TCR Beta short-read assay. Using its own MiXCR run on the PCR reads, TCRdb lists one record per CDR3 protein. The sample yields nearly 20,000 distinct CDR3 sequences, about 80% seen once. Regarding treatment: approximately nine-day PBMC culture with coronavirus spike peptide pools or control peptides (ViraFEST assay). The CDR3 has 14 amino acids. Trimming removed 7 bases from V and 7 bases from J, with 19 bases in between. Germline CDR1 and CDR2: MNHNS and SASEGT. This entry belongs to a study of vaccination and CD4 T cells after COVID-19. Broader study findings: Convalescent patients' vaccine-specific clones were spike mono-reactive in 304 of 307 cases. Post-vaccination, and not before, a median roughly 90% of reactive clones appeared in convalescent patients.

This sequence originates from a human donor who received a COVID-19 vaccine. This chain uses TRBV6-1 with TRBJ1-2, with D maybe TRBD1 (6 bases). The input for sequencing was CD4+ T cells from blood, cultured in vitro, taken after SARS-CoV-2 vaccination. The DNA of the CDR3 is TGTGCCAGCACCCTATACAGGGAGTCGCGTGGCTACACCTTC. Translated: CASTLYRESRGYTF.